This TCR beta chain comes out of a study of cytomegalovirus exposure and HLA in healthy donors. General study points: No immune exposure information besides CMV serostatus was available. Near-uniform donor sequencing depth was presumed by presence/absence analyses.

V was shortened by 3 bases and J by 7 bases, with 9 bases between the two germline ends. In germline, CDR1 is LNHDA, CDR2 SQIVND (reference sequence). This CDR3 comprises 13 residues. The PCR ran on 60 Vbeta and 13 Jbeta primers. Methods used by the authors: Later, 80 million or so unique TCR beta chains were counted in an analysis, and about 10 million of them were shared. The data were produced by immunoSEQ multiplex PCR, yet TCRdb's version contains in-frame clones alone and is incomplete. Clone size and the V and J calls come from that table; the DNA yielded D and trimming. The table lists under 150,000 clones, 60% to 80% of them singletons. Remarks on this clone: Its target is unknown.

The donors, nominally healthy at sampling, likely had unrecorded immune exposures. Input material: PBMCs. The sequence was collected from a woman aged 60-75 years in good health and CMV-seropositive. The chain recombines TRBV19 with TRBJ1-4; no reliable D call. The CDR3: CASSMGPGEKLFF. The CDR3 coding sequence is TGTGCCAGTAGTATGGGTCCAGGTGAAAAACTGTTTTTT.